These T cell receptor beta chains were read from a single sample in a study of cytomegalovirus exposure and HLA in healthy donors. Sequencing used immunoSEQ multiplex PCR; TCRdb keeps in-frame clones, though not all of them. This sample carries about 110,000 clones, around 63% of them seen once, and the ten largest clones take approximately 3%. The sequencing sample was made of PBMCs. Every receptor here comes from a man aged 25 to 40 in good health and CMV-seronegative. CDR3s include the opening cysteine and the closing phenylalanine or tryptophan. Each record gives: V gene, J gene, clone size, D gene, CDR3 protein, CDR3 DNA. The D gene is left open where the match is weak. Expanded clones are given a class, and other clones once, few, many or no size at all.

>TRBV7-2|TRBJ2-4|-|TRBD2
CASTPPGGSGNSQYF
TGTGCCAGCACCCCCCCGGGCGGGAGTGGAAACAGTCAGTACTTC
>TRBV7-2|TRBJ2-4|-|-
CASAKNGGRPKNIQYF
TGTGCCAGCGCGAAAAACGGGGGGCGCCCCAAAAACATTCAGTACTTC
>TRBV7-2|TRBJ2-3|-|TRBD2
CASSLGGAEDTQYF
TGTGCCAGCAGCTTGGGAGGGGCGGAAGATACGCAGTATTTT
>TRBV6-1|TRBJ2-3|-|TRBD2
CASSPGTTTDTQYF
TGTGCCAGCAGCCCCGGGACTACCACAGATACGCAGTATTTT
>TRBV30|TRBJ2-7|-|-
CAWSVRTLGEQYF
TGTGCCTGGAGTGTGAGAACCCTTGGCGAGCAGTACTTC
>TRBV7-8|TRBJ2-1|-|TRBD2
CASSLSTTSINEQFF
TGTGCCAGCAGCTTATCGACGACTAGCATAAATGAGCAGTTCTTC
>TRBV4-3|TRBJ2-7|-|TRBD2
CASSRSLAGSYEQYF
TGCGCCAGCAGCCGATCCCTAGCGGGAAGCTACGAGCAGTACTTC
>TRBV18|TRBJ2-7|-|TRBD1
CASSPRQGGVEQYF
TGTGCCAGCTCACCAAGACAGGGTGGAGTAGAGCAGTACTTC
>TRBV5-4|TRBJ2-7|-|TRBD1
CASSRTGGGLASTYEQYF
TGTGCCAGCTCAAGAACAGGGGGCGGGCTAGCGAGTACCTACGAGCAGTACTTC
>TRBV10-3|TRBJ2-1|-|-
CAISEDGGAINEQFF
TGTGCCATCAGTGAGGACGGCGGGGCTATCAATGAGCAGTTCTTC
>TRBV11-2|TRBJ2-2|-|-
CASSLVAMVTGELFF
TGTGCCAGCAGCTTAGTAGCCATGGTCACCGGGGAGCTGTTTTTT
>TRBV7-9|TRBJ2-3|once|TRBD2
CASSLGLAGGPIYF
TGTGCCAGCAGCCTTGGACTAGCGGGCGGGCCCATCTATTTT
>TRBV27|TRBJ2-3|-|-
CASSIRGFTDTQYF
TGTGCCAGCAGTATCAGGGGATTCACAGATACGCAGTATTTT
>TRBV2|TRBJ2-7|-|-
CASSRGETPYEQYF
TGTGCCAGCAGTCGCGGGGAGACACCCTACGAGCAGTACTTC
>TRBV2|TRBJ1-5|once|TRBD1
CASTRDSRYSNQPQHF
TGTGCCAGCACCAGGGACAGCCGATATAGCAATCAGCCCCAGCATTTT
>TRBV5-6|TRBJ1-1|-|-
CASSSQAISTEAFF
TGTGCCAGCAGCAGCCAGGCCATATCCACTGAAGCTTTCTTT
>TRBV6-6|TRBJ2-7|-|-
CASSLPERNEQYF
TGTGCCAGCAGTTTACCCGAGCGGAACGAGCAGTACTTC
>TRBV9|TRBJ1-4|-|-
CASSIGQNNEKLFF
TGTGCCAGCAGCATTGGACAGAATAATGAAAAACTGTTTTTT
>TRBV19|TRBJ2-7|-|-
CASSIADTGAYEQYF
TGTGCCAGTAGTATAGCGGACACGGGGGCCTACGAGCAGTACTTC
>TRBV28|TRBJ2-1|-|TRBD2
CASRPGGSSYNEQFF
TGTGCCAGCAGACCCGGGGGGAGCTCCTACAATGAGCAGTTCTTC
>TRBV4-3|TRBJ2-3|-|TRBD1
CASSTWTGGTDTQYF
TGCGCCAGCAGCACTTGGACAGGGGGTACAGATACGCAGTATTTT
>TRBV19|TRBJ2-3|-|-
CASSTRGGLTDTQYF
TGTGCCAGTAGTACCCGCGGGGGCCTCACAGATACGCAGTATTTT
>TRBV11-2|TRBJ2-1|-|-
CASSFGGTENEQFF
TGTGCCAGCAGCTTTGGCGGGACGGAGAATGAGCAGTTCTTC
>TRBV4-3|TRBJ2-2|-|TRBD2
CASSQESGANTGELFF
TGCGCCAGCAGCCAAGAAAGCGGGGCGAACACCGGGGAGCTGTTTTTT
>TRBV27|TRBJ2-7|-|TRBD1
CASKTGSSYEQYF
TGTGCCAGCAAGACAGGGAGCTCCTACGAGCAGTACTTC
>TRBV28|TRBJ2-2|-|TRBD2
CASSRPRLAGAGELFF
TGTGCCAGCAGCCGTCCCCGACTAGCGGGAGCCGGGGAGCTGTTTTTT
>TRBV4-3|TRBJ2-1|few|TRBD2
CASSPVLAGGPNEQFF
TGCGCCAGCAGCCCAGTCTTAGCGGGAGGACCCAATGAGCAGTTCTTC
>TRBV28|TRBJ1-1|-|-
CASSLTQGNTEAFF
TGTGCCAGCAGTTTGACCCAGGGTAACACTGAAGCTTTCTTT
>TRBV30|TRBJ1-1|-|-
CASHRNTEAFF
TGTGCCAGTCACAGGAACACTGAAGCTTTCTTT
>TRBV6-1|TRBJ2-2|-|-
CASRANTGLSGELFF
TGTGCCAGCAGGGCCAATACAGGGTTGAGCGGGGAGCTGTTTTTT
>TRBV4-2|TRBJ1-1|-|-
CASSHGGRVAGTEAFF
TGTGCCAGCAGCCACGGGGGAAGAGTAGCTGGCACTGAAGCTTTCTTT
>TRBV30|TRBJ1-3|-|-
CAWSDWGQGNTIYF
TGTGCCTGGAGTGACTGGGGGCAGGGAAACACCATATATTTT
>TRBV30|TRBJ1-1|-|-
CAWSRDTDTEAFF
TGTGCCTGGAGTCGGGACACCGACACTGAAGCTTTCTTT
>TRBV19|TRBJ1-5|-|TRBD1
CASSMGQADSQPQHF
TGTGCCAGTAGTATGGGACAGGCGGACAGTCAGCCCCAGCATTTT
>TRBV11-2|TRBJ1-4|-|-
CASRREGGGTNEKLFF
TGTGCCAGCCGACGGGAAGGGGGGGGGACTAATGAAAAACTGTTTTTT
>TRBV11-3|TRBJ2-1|-|-
CASSLGDIRNEQFF
TGTGCCAGCAGCTTAGGGGACATCCGCAATGAGCAGTTCTTC
>TRBV6-1|TRBJ2-7|-|TRBD1
CASSDQGTGDEQYF
TGTGCCAGCAGTGACCAGGGGACAGGGGACGAGCAGTACTTC
>TRBV18|TRBJ1-1|-|TRBD1
CASSPLTGGGTEAFF
TGTGCCAGCTCACCACTAACAGGGGGGGGCACTGAAGCCTTCTTT
>TRBV9|TRBJ2-7|-|TRBD1
CASSAQQGLSYEQYF
TGTGCCAGCAGCGCACAACAGGGGCTCTCCTACGAGCAGTACTTC
>TRBV2|TRBJ2-7|few|-
CASASTYEQYF
TGTGCCAGCGCGTCGACCTACGAGCAGTACTTC
>TRBV7-8|TRBJ2-1|-|TRBD1
CASRPTGGSEQFF
TGTGCCAGCAGACCGACAGGGGGCAGTGAGCAGTTCTTC
>TRBV25-1|TRBJ2-2|-|TRBD2
CATSRALAGVAGELFF
TGTGCCACCAGTCGGGCACTAGCGGGAGTTGCCGGGGAGCTGTTTTTT
>TRBV6-6|TRBJ1-5|-|-
CASNYGLEGEPQHF
TGTGCCAGCAACTACGGCCTTGAGGGAGAGCCCCAGCATTTT
>TRBV25-1|TRBJ2-6|few|-
CASSPVGGFGANVLTF
TGTGCCAGCAGTCCCGTGGGGGGATTTGGGGCCAACGTCCTGACTTTC
>TRBV7-2|TRBJ1-2|-|-
CASSLGEGDYGYTF
TGTGCCAGCAGCTTAGGGGAGGGGGACTATGGCTACACCTTC
>TRBV6-5|TRBJ2-2|-|-
CATRRARSTGELFF
TGTGCCACCCGGAGAGCGCGTAGCACCGGGGAGCTGTTTTTT
>TRBV5-1|TRBJ2-1|-|TRBD2
CASSLRTSGRAEEQFF
TGCGCCAGCAGCTTACGGACTAGCGGGAGGGCCGAGGAGCAGTTCTTC
>TRBV6-1|TRBJ1-5|-|-
CASSEEDTRNQPQHF
TGTGCCAGCAGTGAAGAGGACACCCGCAATCAGCCCCAGCATTTT
>TRBV9|TRBJ1-2|-|TRBD1
CASSPRPGGTGIGYGYTF
TGTGCCAGCAGCCCGAGGCCAGGGGGGACAGGGATCGGCTATGGCTACACCTTC
>TRBV15|TRBJ1-5|-|TRBD1
CATSIDRGRNQPQHF
TGTGCCACCAGCATTGACAGGGGACGGAATCAGCCCCAGCATTTT
>TRBV28|TRBJ1-3|-|-
CASSLQGRRGNTIYF
TGTGCCAGCAGTCTACAGGGTCGGCGTGGAAACACCATATATTTT
>TRBV13|TRBJ1-1|-|TRBD1
CASSSPTGGNTEAFF
TGTGCCAGCAGCTCCCCGACAGGGGGGAACACTGAAGCTTTCTTT
>TRBV7-9|TRBJ2-1|few|-
CASSFSEGEQFF
TGTGCCAGCAGCTTCTCCGAGGGTGAGCAGTTCTTC
>TRBV7-9|TRBJ1-1|few|-
CASSLVPRDTEAFF
TGTGCCAGCAGCTTAGTACCCAGGGACACTGAAGCTTTCTTT
>TRBV19|TRBJ2-6|-|TRBD1
CASTKDRESSGANVLTF
TGTGCCAGTACTAAGGACAGGGAGAGCTCTGGGGCCAACGTCCTGACTTTC
>TRBV4-1|TRBJ2-1|few|TRBD2
CASSQSIAGGHNEQFF
TGCGCCAGCAGCCAAAGTATAGCGGGAGGTCACAATGAGCAGTTCTTC
>TRBV5-5|TRBJ2-7|-|-
CASSIRGPLSYEQYF
TGTGCCAGCAGCATCAGGGGCCCGCTCTCCTACGAGCAGTACTTC
>TRBV15|TRBJ2-3|few|-
CATSKPGGPDTQYF
TGTGCCACCAGCAAACCAGGTGGGCCAGATACGCAGTATTTT
>TRBV30|TRBJ1-5|-|-
CAWSVRGNQPQHF
TGTGCCTGGAGTGTACGAGGGAACCAGCCCCAGCATTTT
>TRBV5-4|TRBJ2-3|-|TRBD2
CASTLRDYLSTDTQYF
TGTGCCAGCACCCTCCGGGACTACCTAAGCACAGATACGCAGTATTTT